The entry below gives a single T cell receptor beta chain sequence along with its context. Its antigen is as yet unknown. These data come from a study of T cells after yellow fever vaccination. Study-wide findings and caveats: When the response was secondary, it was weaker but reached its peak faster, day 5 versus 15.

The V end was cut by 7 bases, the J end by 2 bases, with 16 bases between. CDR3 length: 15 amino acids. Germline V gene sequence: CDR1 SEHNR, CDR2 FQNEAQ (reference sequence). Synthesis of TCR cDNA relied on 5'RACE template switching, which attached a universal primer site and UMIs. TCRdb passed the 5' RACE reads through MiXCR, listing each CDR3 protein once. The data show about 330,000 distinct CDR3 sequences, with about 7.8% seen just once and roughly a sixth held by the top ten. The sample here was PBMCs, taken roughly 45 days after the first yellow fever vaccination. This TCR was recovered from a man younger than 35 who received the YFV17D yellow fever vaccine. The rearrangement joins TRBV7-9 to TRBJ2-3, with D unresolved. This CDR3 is CASTRVGNPTDTQYF. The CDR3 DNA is TGTGCCAGCACCCGAGTGGGGAACCCCACAGATACGCAGTATTTT.